One sample yielded the 24 T cell receptor beta chains listed below, sequenced in a study of post-analysis software for immune sequencing data. No antigens are known for them. Study results and caveats: Roughly 5 TRBV segments (TRBV5-6, TRBV5-1 and TRBV20-1 among them) occurred more frequently in patients than in controls.

Built from TCR beta cDNA, the libraries had unique molecular identifiers in them. TCRdb called the PCR reads again in MiXCR, with one record for every CDR3 protein. In the table there are fewer than 600,000 distinct CDR3 sequences, around 40% of which are singletons. Sequenced material: blood. These TCRs come from a girl aged 10 to 17 with multiple sclerosis.

CDR3 bases: TGCGCCAGCAGCTTGGAAACAGGGGCGAACACTGAAGCTTTCTTT. Encoded protein: CASSLETGANTEAFF. V is TRBV5-1 and J is TRBJ1-1; 7 positions match TRBD1. The germline gives CDR1 SGHRS, CDR2 YFSETQ. J gave up 1 base and V 0 bases, and 3 bases lay outside the gene matches. The CDR3 extends over 15 amino acids.

This clonotype showed up just a few times. The chain employs TRBV7-9 and TRBJ2-7; the match to TRBD1 covers 8 bases. The CDR3 totals 16 residues. After removal of 0 bases from V and 0 bases from J, the junction contained 4 bases not matched to a gene. In germline, CDR1 is SEHNR, CDR2 FQNEAQ (reference sequence). The chain's CDR3 is CASSLAGQVRSYEQYF. The DNA for the CDR3 is TGTGCCAGCAGCTTAGCGGGACAGGTCCGCTCCTACGAGCAGTACTTC.

The chain links TRBV4-1 to TRBJ2-7; possible D gene TRBD2, 6 bases. V shed 3 bases and J shed 0 bases, with 18 bases lying between them. Germline CDR1 is MGHRA and CDR2 is YSYEKL. The CDR3 runs to 17 residues. CDR3 residues: CASSHTLGLESSYEQYF. CDR3 DNA sequence: TGCGCCAGCAGCCATACCCTGGGACTCGAAAGCTCCTACGAGCAGTACTTC.

The chain combines TRBV20-1 with TRBJ2-3, with 12 bases aligning to TRBD2. The V gene end was trimmed by 3 bases and the J gene end by 5 bases; junction bases not matched to a gene: 6. The CDR3 length is 15 residues. Germline V gene lookup returns CDR1 DFQATT and CDR2 SNEGSKA (reference sequence). This CDR3 reads CSARRLAGVQDTQYF. CDR3 sequence (DNA): TGCAGTGCTAGGCGACTAGCGGGAGTACAAGATACGCAGTATTTT.

Only a few counts were recorded for this clonotype. This chain connects TRBV7-9 to TRBJ1-2; D uncertain. V was pared by 1 base and J by 5 bases, with 14 bases between. The germline V gene has CDR1 SEHNR and CDR2 FQNEAQ (reference sequence). The CDR3 covers 15 residues. This chain's CDR3 is CASSLEAHRAYGYTF. The CDR3 DNA follows: TGTGCCAGCAGCTTAGAGGCCCACAGAGCTTATGGCTACACCTTC.

In regard to this clonotype: A much larger clone sits a single nucleotide away, making a read error possible. The V and J genes are TRBV20-1 and TRBJ2-4; D perhaps matches TRBD2 (6 bases). CDR1 and CDR2 (germline): DFQATT, SNEGSKA (reference sequence). V dropped 6 bases and J dropped 13 bases, with 22 bases sitting between them. CDR3 size: 13 residues. In nucleotides, the CDR3 is TGCAGTGCCCTCCCGGAGGGAACCCACGGGCAGTACTTC. Translating it yields CSALPEGTHGQYF.

The rearrangement uses TRBV20-1 and TRBJ2-7; perhaps TRBD2 as D (5 bases). The V end was cut by 6 bases, the J end by 3 bases, with 12 bases between. Germline lookup yields CDR1 DFQATT and CDR2 SNEGSKA (reference sequence). The CDR3 has 12 amino acids. The CDR3 protein is CSAPGSGYEQYF. In DNA form, the CDR3 reads TGCAGTGCCCCGGGATCGGGCTACGAGCAGTACTTC.

This clonotype was seen only a few times. The CDR3 loop reads CASSGPLAEQETQYF. The CDR3 nucleotides read TGTGCCAGCAGCGGACCACTAGCGGAGCAAGAGACCCAGTACTTC. J is TRBJ2-5 and V is TRBV9, with 8 bases aligning to TRBD2. CDR1 and CDR2 from the germline V gene are SGDLS and YYNGEE. This CDR3 region has 15 residues. Trimming removed 3 bases from V and 2 bases from J; junction bases left unmatched: 6.

A few counts support this clonotype. This chain joins TRBV18 and TRBJ2-4, with D perhaps being TRBD1 or TRBD2 (5 bases each). The CDR3 runs 16 residues. The ends were cut back, 6 bases at V and 2 bases at J, with 17 bases in the middle. Germline V CDR1 and CDR2: KGHSH, LQKENI. In DNA form, the CDR3 reads TGTGCCAGCTCTCCCCGGGACGAGTTACCCAAAAACATTCAGTACTTC. Protein: CASSPRDELPKNIQYF.

This clonotype has only a few counts. This chain uses TRBV4-2 with TRBJ1-2; no definite D call. V shed 4 bases and J shed 5 bases, with 11 bases lying between them. The V gene's germline CDR1 is LGHNA and CDR2 YNFKEQ. The CDR3 is 13 residues long. CDR3 amino acids: CASSPPVEYGYTF. As DNA, the CDR3 is TGTGCCAGCAGCCCTCCGGTTGAGTATGGCTACACCTTC.

The gene calls are TRBV5-1 and TRBJ2-3; D perhaps matches TRBD1 (6 bases). This CDR3 has 15 amino acids. V was cut by 1 base and J by 2 bases, with 11 bases left in between. The germline V gene has CDR1 SGHRS and CDR2 YFSETQ. CDR3 region: CASSLTGRPTDTQYF. Here the CDR3 DNA reads TGCGCCAGCAGCTTGACAGGGAGACCCACAGATACGCAGTATTTT.

The chain recombines TRBV6-5 with TRBJ2-3, with D unclear. Germline loops: CDR1 MNHEY, CDR2 SVGAGI. The CDR3 is 14 amino acids. The V end lost 2 bases, the J end lost 2 bases, and 8 bases lay between the germline ends. Here the CDR3 reads CASSYGHLTDTQYF. The CDR3 DNA is TGTGCCAGCAGTTACGGCCACCTCACAGATACGCAGTATTTT.

This clonotype has only a few counts. This CDR3 is CASGRRADGYTF. CDR3 DNA sequence: TGTGCCAGCGGGCGCAGGGCTGATGGCTACACCTTC. The chain carries TRBV6-5 and TRBJ1-2; D is perhaps TRBD1 (5 bases). Deletions cut 8 bases from V and 6 bases from J, with 13 bases between. The CDR3 spans 12 residues. Germline CDR1 is MNHEY and CDR2 is SVGAGI.

V usage is TRBV18 and J usage is TRBJ1-5, with D tentatively TRBD1 (5 bases). Per germline, CDR1 KGHSH and CDR2 LQKENI. The CDR3 consists of 15 residues. V was clipped by 4 bases and J by 2 bases, with 12 bases between them. As DNA, the CDR3 is TGTGCCAGCTCACTCGGCAGGGATGGCAATCAGCCCCAGCATTTT. Encoded protein: CASSLGRDGNQPQHF. The whole variable domain, remainder taken from reference TRBV18 and TRBJ1-5, is NAGVMQNPRHLVRRRGQEARLRCSPMKGHSHVYWYRQLPEEGLKFMVYLQKENIIDESGMPKERFSAEFPKEGPSILRIQQVVRGDSAAYFCASSLGRDGNQPQHFGDGTRLSIL.

This chain connects TRBV14 to TRBJ2-5; TRBD2 matches 7 bases. With the DNA end fitting TRBJ2-7 better, the J assignment may be wrong. From germline, CDR1 is SGHDN and CDR2 FVKESK. This CDR3 spans 14 amino acids. The chain's CDR3 is CASSQEWTSLEQYF. As DNA, the CDR3 is TGTGCCAGCAGCCAAGAGTGGACTAGTCTCGAGCAGTACTTC.

J is TRBJ2-4 and V is TRBV7-9; 10 bases agree with TRBD1. Germline assignment: CDR1 SEHNR and CDR2 FQNEAQ (reference sequence). Trimming at V came to 5 bases and at J to 0 bases, leaving 13 bases not matched to a gene. The CDR3 totals 19 residues. The CDR3 region has the DNA TGTGCCAGCAGCCTCCGTCCCGGGACAGGGGAAGAAGCCAAAAACATTCAGTACTTC. Amino acids: CASSLRPGTGEEAKNIQYF.

The gene calls are TRBV12-3 or TRBV12-4 and TRBJ1-2, with TRBD1 identical over 11 bases. Unmatched junction bases numbered 11, after V lost 6 bases and J lost 8 bases. This CDR3 spans 15 amino acids. The CDR3 spells CASSHRGGQGEGYTF. The CDR3 DNA reads TGTGCCAGCAGCCACCGAGGGGGACAGGGGGAAGGCTACACCTTC.

The rearrangement uses TRBV7-3 and TRBJ2-1; TRBD2 is a possible D gene (6 bases). Trimming stripped 1 base from V and 8 bases from J, with 18 bases between. The CDR3 runs 16 residues. Looked up from germline, CDR1 is SGHTA and CDR2 is FQGTGA. The CDR3 DNA sequence: TGTGCCAGCAGCTTAAGGCGGGAAGGGATTTGGGATGAGCAGTTCTTC. It encodes CASSLRREGIWDEQFF.

This clonotype occurred a few times. The chain links TRBV6-4 to TRBJ2-3, with 9 bases that match TRBD1. V lost 5 bases, J lost 0 bases, and 3 bases stayed unmatched. CDR1 is MRHNA, CDR2 SNTAGT, per germline. The CDR3 has 15 residues. The CDR3 sequence: CASSPTGGSTDTQYF. Written as DNA, the CDR3 is TGTGCCAGCAGTCCGACAGGGGGAAGCACAGATACGCAGTATTTT.

This clonotype was seen just once. DNA for the CDR3: TGTGCCAGCAGCCCCGGTCCCATAGATACGCAGTATTTT. Its translation: CASSPGPIDTQYF. The chain combines TRBV7-3 with TRBJ2-3, with D unresolved. This CDR3 region has 13 residues. V was pared by 5 bases and J by 5 bases, with 11 bases between. Germline lookup yields CDR1 SGHTA and CDR2 FQGTGA.

This clonotype was found many times. The chain combines TRBV11-1 with TRBJ2-3; no definite D call. Germline-derived CDR1 and CDR2 are SGHAT and FQDESV (reference sequence). V dropped 4 bases and J dropped 1 base, with 9 bases sitting between them. CDR3 length: 14 residues. CDR3 in amino acids: CASSSTSGTDTQYF. The CDR3 DNA is TGTGCCAGCAGCTCCACGTCGGGCACAGATACGCAGTATTTT. The whole variable domain, filled in from reference TRBV11-1 and TRBJ2-3, reads EAEVAQSPRYKITEKSQAVAFWCDPISGHATLYWYRQILGQGPELLVQFQDESVVDDSQLPKDRFSAERLKGVDSTLKIQPAELGDSAMYLCASSSTSGTDTQYFGPGTRLTVL.

The chain couples TRBV7-2 to TRBJ2-5; D unclear. Germline V CDR1 and CDR2: SGHTA, FQGNSA. The CDR3 runs 11 residues. V lost 4 bases to trimming and J lost 5 bases, with 5 bases between them. The CDR3 protein is CASSSYETQYF. The CDR3 region has the DNA TGTGCCAGCAGCTCGTACGAGACCCAGTACTTC.

CDR3 sequence reads: CASSKDRHYGYTF. CDR3 coding DNA: TGCGCCAGCAGCAAGGACAGGCACTATGGCTACACCTTC. The rearrangement links TRBV5-1 to TRBJ1-2; TRBD1 matches at 7 bases. This CDR3 is built from 13 residues. CDR1 is SGHRS, CDR2 YFSETQ, per germline. The V segment lost 4 bases and the J segment 3 bases; nucleotides outside the gene matches: 3.

The chain employs TRBV21-1 and TRBJ2-7; the D call in the table, TRBD1, was not verified against the DNA. TRBV21-1 is assigned pseudogene status. This CDR3 contains 16 residues. CDR3 sequence (DNA): TGTGCCAGCAGCAAAAAAGGGGACCCCAAGGGACACGAGCAGTACTTC. This encodes CASSKKGDPKGHEQYF.